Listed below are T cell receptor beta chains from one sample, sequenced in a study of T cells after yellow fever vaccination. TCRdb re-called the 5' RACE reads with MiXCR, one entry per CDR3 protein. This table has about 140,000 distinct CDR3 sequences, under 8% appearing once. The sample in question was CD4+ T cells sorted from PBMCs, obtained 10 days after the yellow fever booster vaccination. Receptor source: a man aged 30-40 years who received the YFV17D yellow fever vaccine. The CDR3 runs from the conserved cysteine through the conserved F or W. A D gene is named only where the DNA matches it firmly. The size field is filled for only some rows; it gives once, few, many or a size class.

CDR3aa: CASSNPSGSAYEQYF
CDR3nt: TGTGCCAGCAGCAACCCTAGCGGGAGTGCCTACGAGCAGTACTTC
d_gene: .
abundance: few
v_gene: TRBV21-1
j_gene: TRBJ2-7
len: 15

CDR3aa: CASSAPGQGALGANVLTF
CDR3nt: TGTGCCAGCAGCGCCCCGGGACAGGGGGCTCTTGGGGCCAACGTCCTGACTTTC
d_gene: TRBD1
abundance: few
v_gene: TRBV11-2
j_gene: TRBJ2-6
len: 18

CDR3aa: CSVDLGAGAGTGEQFF
CDR3nt: TGCAGCGTTGACCTGGGAGCGGGAGCCGGGACTGGGGAGCAGTTCTTC
d_gene: TRBD2
abundance: many
v_gene: TRBV29-1
j_gene: TRBJ2-1
len: 16

CDR3aa: CASSPLGQVYGYTF
CDR3nt: TGCGCCAGCAGCCCGTTGGGACAGGTCTATGGCTACACCTTC
d_gene: TRBD1
abundance: .
v_gene: TRBV4-3
j_gene: TRBJ1-2
len: 14

CDR3aa: CASSLGQTLVNGYTF
CDR3nt: TGCGCCAGCAGCTTGGGACAGACACTGGTGAATGGCTACACCTTC
d_gene: .
abundance: many
v_gene: TRBV5-1
j_gene: TRBJ1-2
len: 15

CDR3aa: CASSERGATEAFF
CDR3nt: TGTGCCAGCAGTGAAAGGGGGGCCACTGAAGCTTTCTTT
d_gene: .
abundance: .
v_gene: TRBV2
j_gene: TRBJ1-1
len: 13

CDR3aa: CSVGGVNTEAFF
CDR3nt: TGCAGCGTTGGGGGGGTAAACACTGAAGCTTTCTTT
d_gene: .
abundance: many
v_gene: TRBV29-1
j_gene: TRBJ1-1
len: 12

CDR3aa: CASSPSTHTDTQYF
CDR3nt: TGTGCCAGCTCACCATCTACCCACACAGATACGCAGTATTTT
d_gene: .
abundance: .
v_gene: TRBV18
j_gene: TRBJ2-3
len: 14

CDR3aa: CSASSLSGTGVSGANVLTF
CDR3nt: TGCAGTGCTAGCTCACTCTCCGGGACAGGTGTCTCTGGGGCCAACGTCCTGACTTTC
d_gene: TRBD1
abundance: few
v_gene: TRBV20-1
j_gene: TRBJ2-6
len: 19

CDR3aa: CASRDRRETQYF
CDR3nt: TGTGCCAGCCGGGACAGACGGGAGACCCAGTACTTC
d_gene: TRBD1
abundance: many
v_gene: TRBV19
j_gene: TRBJ2-5
len: 12

CDR3aa: CSVVVPGRDYGYTF
CDR3nt: TGCAGCGTCGTCGTCCCGGGGAGGGACTATGGCTACACCTTC
d_gene: .
abundance: many
v_gene: TRBV29-1
j_gene: TRBJ1-2
len: 14

CDR3aa: CASSPTNTGELFF
CDR3nt: TGTGCCAGCAGTCCAACGAACACCGGGGAGCTGTTTTTT
d_gene: .
abundance: many
v_gene: TRBV27
j_gene: TRBJ2-2
len: 13

CDR3aa: CASRGGLVQNIQYF
CDR3nt: TGCGCCAGCAGGGGGGGACTAGTCCAAAACATTCAGTACTTC
d_gene: TRBD2
abundance: many
v_gene: TRBV10-2
j_gene: TRBJ2-4
len: 14

CDR3aa: CSASGTSGRTEQFF
CDR3nt: TGCAGTGCCTCCGGGACTAGCGGGAGGACTGAGCAGTTCTTC
d_gene: TRBD2
abundance: .
v_gene: TRBV20-1
j_gene: TRBJ2-1
len: 14

CDR3aa: CASRPQSYEQYF
CDR3nt: TGTGCCAGCAGACCACAGTCCTACGAGCAGTACTTC
d_gene: .
abundance: .
v_gene: TRBV6-6
j_gene: TRBJ2-7
len: 12

CDR3aa: CASSPSSFSGNTIYF
CDR3nt: TGTGCCAGCTCACCGTCTTCGTTCTCTGGAAACACCATATATTTT
d_gene: .
abundance: many
v_gene: TRBV18
j_gene: TRBJ1-3
len: 15

CDR3aa: CASSGRLGGYTF
CDR3nt: TGTGCCAGCTCAGGGAGGCTAGGTGGCTACACCTTC
d_gene: .
abundance: many
v_gene: TRBV13
j_gene: TRBJ1-2
len: 12

CDR3aa: CASSETWDRFQYF
CDR3nt: TGTGCCAGCAGTGAAACTTGGGATAGGTTTCAGTACTTC
d_gene: .
abundance: many
v_gene: TRBV6-1
j_gene: TRBJ2-4
len: 13

CDR3aa: CASSLHWRSGELFF
CDR3nt: TGTGCCAGTAGTCTCCATTGGCGGTCCGGGGAGCTGTTTTTT
d_gene: .
abundance: many
v_gene: TRBV19
j_gene: TRBJ2-2
len: 14

CDR3aa: CASSNHGRSGTVNTEAFF
CDR3nt: TGTGCCAGCTCAAACCATGGGAGGTCCGGGACCGTAAACACTGAAGCTTTCTTT
d_gene: .
abundance: .
v_gene: TRBV18
j_gene: TRBJ1-1
len: 18

CDR3aa: CASSQVPFPGTGAPDTQYF
CDR3nt: TGTGCCAGCAGCCAAGTACCCTTTCCCGGGACAGGGGCCCCCGATACGCAGTATTTT
d_gene: TRBD1
abundance: many
v_gene: TRBV3-1
j_gene: TRBJ2-3
len: 19

CDR3aa: CASSPERRGAYNEQFF
CDR3nt: TGCGCCAGCAGCCCCGAAAGGAGGGGGGCCTACAATGAGCAGTTCTTC
d_gene: .
abundance: many
v_gene: TRBV4-3
j_gene: TRBJ2-1
len: 16

CDR3aa: CAISGTGVDEQFF
CDR3nt: TGTGCCATCAGTGGGACAGGGGTCGATGAGCAGTTCTTC
d_gene: TRBD1
abundance: many
v_gene: TRBV10-3
j_gene: TRBJ2-1
len: 13

CDR3aa: CASGGGTGELFF
CDR3nt: TGTGCCAGCGGGGGTGGCACCGGGGAGCTGTTTTTT
d_gene: .
abundance: many
v_gene: TRBV12-3/TRBV12-4
j_gene: TRBJ2-2
len: 12

CDR3aa: CASSPEGASGRETQYF
CDR3nt: TGTGCCAGCAGCCCAGAGGGGGCTAGCGGACGAGAGACCCAGTACTTC
d_gene: .
abundance: many
v_gene: TRBV7-2
j_gene: TRBJ2-5
len: 16

CDR3aa: CASSLGTWGRKVEQFF
CDR3nt: TGCGCCAGCAGCTTGGGTACGTGGGGACGTAAAGTTGAGCAGTTCTTC
d_gene: .
abundance: many
v_gene: TRBV5-1
j_gene: TRBJ2-1
len: 16

CDR3aa: CSAPRGYSNQPQHF
CDR3nt: TGCAGTGCCCCCAGGGGGTATAGCAATCAGCCCCAGCATTTT
d_gene: TRBD1
abundance: many
v_gene: TRBV20-1
j_gene: TRBJ1-5
len: 14

CDR3aa: CASSLGENTEAFF
CDR3nt: TGCGCCAGCAGCTTGGGGGAGAACACTGAAGCTTTCTTT
d_gene: .
abundance: many
v_gene: TRBV5-1
j_gene: TRBJ1-1
len: 13

CDR3aa: CSVPDRGRGNEQFF
CDR3nt: TGCAGCGTCCCCGACAGGGGAAGAGGCAATGAGCAGTTCTTC
d_gene: TRBD1
abundance: many
v_gene: TRBV29-1
j_gene: TRBJ2-1
len: 14

CDR3aa: CASSFRQVETQYF
CDR3nt: TGTGCCAGCAGCTTCCGACAAGTAGAGACCCAGTACTTC
d_gene: .
abundance: many
v_gene: TRBV3-1
j_gene: TRBJ2-5
len: 13

CDR3aa: CASSSGTSGRYNEQFF
CDR3nt: TGTGCCAGCAGCAGCGGGACTAGCGGGAGATACAATGAGCAGTTCTTC
d_gene: TRBD2
abundance: many
v_gene: TRBV7-2
j_gene: TRBJ2-1
len: 16

CDR3aa: CASSSATRTDTQYF
CDR3nt: TGTGCCAGCAGCTCGGCGACCCGCACAGATACGCAGTATTTT
d_gene: .
abundance: many
v_gene: TRBV7-3
j_gene: TRBJ2-3
len: 14

CDR3aa: CSATPPTSRQETQYF
CDR3nt: TGCAGTGCTACCCCCCCGACTAGCAGGCAAGAGACCCAGTACTTC
d_gene: TRBD2
abundance: many
v_gene: TRBV20-1
j_gene: TRBJ2-5
len: 15

CDR3aa: CSARDRSGRGGYEQYF
CDR3nt: TGCAGTGCTAGAGATCGGTCAGGGAGAGGGGGCTACGAGCAGTACTTC
d_gene: .
abundance: many
v_gene: TRBV20-1
j_gene: TRBJ2-7
len: 16

CDR3aa: CASSMTGVTEQFF
CDR3nt: TGTGCTAGCAGCATGACAGGGGTCACTGAGCAGTTCTTC
d_gene: TRBD1
abundance: .
v_gene: TRBV7-7
j_gene: TRBJ2-1
len: 13

CDR3aa: CASSKQGALETQYF
CDR3nt: TGTGCCAGCAGCAAACAGGGGGCTTTGGAGACCCAGTACTTC
d_gene: .
abundance: few
v_gene: TRBV21-1
j_gene: TRBJ2-5
len: 14

CDR3aa: CATSDLSPTSGRADEQFF
CDR3nt: TGTGCCACCAGTGATTTAAGCCCGACTAGCGGGAGGGCCGACGAGCAGTTCTTC
d_gene: TRBD2
abundance: few
v_gene: TRBV24-1
j_gene: TRBJ2-1
len: 18

CDR3aa: CAISGLAGTDTQYF
CDR3nt: TGTGCCATCAGCGGACTAGCGGGAACAGATACGCAGTATTTT
d_gene: TRBD2
abundance: many
v_gene: TRBV10-3
j_gene: TRBJ2-3
len: 14

CDR3aa: CASSLSLTSGQYNEQFF
CDR3nt: TGTGCCAGCAGCCTCAGCCTCACTAGCGGGCAATACAATGAGCAGTTCTTC
d_gene: TRBD2
abundance: many
v_gene: TRBV7-9
j_gene: TRBJ2-1
len: 17

CDR3aa: CASSHPAGTLQETQYF
CDR3nt: TGTGCCAGCAGCCACCCAGCCGGGACTCTTCAAGAGACCCAGTACTTC
d_gene: .
abundance: many
v_gene: TRBV4-2
j_gene: TRBJ2-5
len: 16

CDR3aa: CASSGGQGSYEQYF
CDR3nt: TGCGCCAGCAGCGGGGGACAGGGATCCTACGAGCAGTACTTC
d_gene: TRBD1
abundance: few
v_gene: TRBV10-1
j_gene: TRBJ2-7
len: 14

CDR3aa: CASSQDVPQNGPTGELFF
CDR3nt: TGCGCCAGCAGCCAAGATGTCCCCCAGAATGGGCCCACCGGGGAGCTGTTTTTT
d_gene: .
abundance: many
v_gene: TRBV4-3
j_gene: TRBJ2-2
len: 18